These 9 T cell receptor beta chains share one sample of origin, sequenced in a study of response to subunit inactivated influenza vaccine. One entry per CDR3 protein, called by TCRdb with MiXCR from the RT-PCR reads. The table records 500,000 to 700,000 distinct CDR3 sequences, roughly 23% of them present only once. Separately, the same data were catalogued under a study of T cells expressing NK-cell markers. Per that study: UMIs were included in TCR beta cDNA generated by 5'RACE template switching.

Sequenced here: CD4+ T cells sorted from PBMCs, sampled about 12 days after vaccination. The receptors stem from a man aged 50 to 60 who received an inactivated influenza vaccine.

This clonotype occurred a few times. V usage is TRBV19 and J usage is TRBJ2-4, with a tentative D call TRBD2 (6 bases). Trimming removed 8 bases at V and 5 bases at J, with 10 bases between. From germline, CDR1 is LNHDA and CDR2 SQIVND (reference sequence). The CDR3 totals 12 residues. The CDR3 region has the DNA TGTGCCAGTGGGGGGATGGAAAACATTCAGTACTTC. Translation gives CASGGMENIQYF.

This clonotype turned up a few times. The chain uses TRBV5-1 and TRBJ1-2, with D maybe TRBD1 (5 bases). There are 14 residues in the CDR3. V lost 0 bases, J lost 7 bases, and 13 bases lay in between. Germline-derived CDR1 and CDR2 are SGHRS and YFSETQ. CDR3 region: CASSLEQGALGYTF. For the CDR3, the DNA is TGCGCCAGCAGCTTGGAGCAGGGCGCCCTTGGCTACACCTTC.

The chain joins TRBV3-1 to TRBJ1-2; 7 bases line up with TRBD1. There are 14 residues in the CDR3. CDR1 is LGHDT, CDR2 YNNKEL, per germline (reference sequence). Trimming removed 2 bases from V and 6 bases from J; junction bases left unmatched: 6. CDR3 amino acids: CASSQPDRDHGYTF. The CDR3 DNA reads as TGTGCCAGCAGCCAACCAGACAGGGATCATGGCTACACCTTC.

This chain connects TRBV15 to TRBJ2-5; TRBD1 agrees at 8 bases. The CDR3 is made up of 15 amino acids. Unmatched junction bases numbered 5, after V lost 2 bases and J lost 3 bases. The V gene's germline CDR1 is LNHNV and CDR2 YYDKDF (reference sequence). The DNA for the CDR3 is TGTGCCACCAGCAGAAGACTGGACAGGGAAGAGACCCAGTACTTC. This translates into CATSRRLDREETQYF.

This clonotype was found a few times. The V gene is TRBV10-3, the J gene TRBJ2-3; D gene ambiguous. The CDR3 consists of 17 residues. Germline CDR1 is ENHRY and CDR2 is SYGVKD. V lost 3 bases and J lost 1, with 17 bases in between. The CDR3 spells CAISDLGHTHGTDTQYF. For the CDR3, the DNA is TGTGCCATCAGTGATCTGGGCCATACCCACGGCACAGATACGCAGTATTTT.

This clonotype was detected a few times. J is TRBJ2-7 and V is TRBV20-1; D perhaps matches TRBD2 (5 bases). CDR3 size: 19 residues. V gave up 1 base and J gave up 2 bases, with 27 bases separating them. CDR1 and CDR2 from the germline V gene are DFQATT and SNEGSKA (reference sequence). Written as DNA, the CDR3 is TGCAGTGCTAGAGGCTGGGTAGAGGGTCAGCCTCTAGGGACCTACGAGCAGTACTTC. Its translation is CSARGWVEGQPLGTYEQYF.

CDR3 DNA sequence: TGTGCCAGCAGTTCGTACGGGAACACCGGGGAGCTGTTTTTT. It yields the protein CASSSYGNTGELFF. The rearrangement joins TRBV28 to TRBJ2-2; D gene uncertain. Trimming removed 4 bases at V and 1 base at J, with 7 bases between. Germline V gives CDR1 MDHEN, CDR2 SYDVKM. The CDR3 length is 14 residues.

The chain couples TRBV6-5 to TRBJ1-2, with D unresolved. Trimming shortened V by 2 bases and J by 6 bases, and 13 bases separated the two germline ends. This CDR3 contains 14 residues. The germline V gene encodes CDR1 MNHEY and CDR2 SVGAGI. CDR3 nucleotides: TGTGCCAGCAGTTACCCTATGGAGACGGATGGCTACACCTTC. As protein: CASSYPMETDGYTF.

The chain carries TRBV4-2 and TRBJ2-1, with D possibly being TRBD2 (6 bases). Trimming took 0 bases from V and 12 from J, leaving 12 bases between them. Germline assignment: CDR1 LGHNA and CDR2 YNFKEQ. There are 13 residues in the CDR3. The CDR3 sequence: CASSQDRRGTQFF. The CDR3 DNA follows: TGTGCCAGCAGCCAAGATCGGAGGGGCACGCAGTTCTTC.